This T cell receptor beta chain was obtained from a study of identifying expanded T cells in peripheral blood. Germline CDR1 is KGHSH and CDR2 is LQKENI. Trimming left V 3 bases short and J 0 bases short, with 9 bases between. This CDR3 comprises 15 residues. Collection occurred without any documented infections or immune events in donors. Only in-frame clones appear in the TCRdb table, and some are missing; sequencing was by immunoSEQ multiplex PCR. The repertoire holds around 100,000 clones, with 88% as singletons. This TCR was sampled from a person between 18 and 69 years old in good health. The source material was blood. V gene TRBV18 combines with J gene TRBJ1-3, with D unresolved. The CDR3 here is CASSPGGNSGNTIYF. DNA of the CDR3: TGTGCCAGCTCACCGGGCGGGAACTCTGGAAACACCATATATTTT. The full variable domain, with the rest looked up from reference TRBV18 and TRBJ1-3, is NAGVMQNPRHLVRRRGQEARLRCSPMKGHSHVYWYRQLPEEGLKFMVYLQKENIIDESGMPKERFSAEFPKEGPSILRIQQVVRGDSAAYFCASSPGGNSGNTIYFGEGSWLTVV.